This T cell receptor (beta chain) was observed in a study of T cells in Graves' hyperthyroidism and ophthalmopathy. Across the whole study: Specimen type is peripheral blood, collected at initial diagnosis prior to any treatment. General observations from the study: Ophthalmopathy was distinguished from stable hyperthyroidism by 13 V-J signatures. Most clonotypes expanded in thyroid above 0.001 were likewise present in blood.

Patients were excluded because of uncontrolled infection, other autoimmune disease, pregnancy or lactation. The table lists this clonotype with many counts. What it binds is not known. Germline CDR1 reads SGHVS; CDR2 reads FQNEAQ. The V end was cut by 5 bases, the J end by 4 bases, with 14 bases between. The CDR3 consists of 14 residues. From RNA transcripts, TCR beta CDR3 regions were amplified. The TCR CDR3 was amplified in a first-round RT-PCR using the HTBI primer set. TCRdb recomputed calls from the multiplex PCR reads with MiXCR, one row per CDR3 protein. Altogether about 92,000 distinct CDR3 sequences are present, roughly 49% being singletons, with the ten largest covering 27%.

The sequence derives from a middle-aged woman with Graves' hyperthyroidism. The rearrangement uses TRBV7-8 and TRBJ1-1; TRBD1 is a possible D gene (5 bases). The specimen was blood. The CDR3 DNA reads TGTGCCAGCAGCCCTCGTCAGGGTGGCACTGAAGCTTTCTTT. This encodes CASSPRQGGTEAFF. Drawing the rest from reference TRBV7-8 and TRBJ1-1, the complete variable domain is GAGVSQSPRYKVAKRGQDVALRCDPISGHVSLFWYQQALGQGPEFLTYFQNEAQLDKSGLPSDRFFAERPEGSVSTLKIQRTQQEDSAVYLCASSPRQGGTEAFFGQGTRLTVV.